These 16 T cell receptor beta chains came from one sample sequenced in a study of T cell responses to AZD1222 COVID-19 vaccine. Clones were sequenced by immunoSEQ multiplex PCR, and TCRdb holds only the in-frame ones, with some missing. Here the sample spans about 90,000 clones, roughly 90% being singletons. The source was peripheral blood, collected 28 days after the second AZD1222 dose. Receptors originate from an adult who received the AZD1222 COVID-19 vaccine.

The rearrangement uses TRBV19 and TRBJ2-3, with TRBD2 matching over 8 bases. This CDR3 comprises 17 residues. Germline V lookup: CDR1 LNHDA, CDR2 SQIVND (reference sequence). V shed 1 base and J 2 bases; nucleotides not matched to a gene: 8. As DNA, the CDR3 is TGTGCCAGTAGTATAGGGAGGGCGGGGGGACTCACAGATACGCAGTATTTT. This encodes CASSIGRAGGLTDTQYF.

The rearrangement uses TRBV7-9 and TRBJ2-7, with 8 bases fitting TRBD1. Germline V gene lookup returns CDR1 SEHNR and CDR2 FQNEAQ (reference sequence). This CDR3 region has 14 residues. V lost 5 bases to trimming and J lost 2 bases; unmatched junction nucleotides: 5. Here the CDR3 DNA reads TGTGCCAGCAGCCAGGGGACAGGTCCCTACGAGCAGTACTTC. Encoded protein: CASSQGTGPYEQYF.

This chain joins TRBV6-4 and TRBJ1-2, with a weak D call TRBD1 (6 bases). Trimming cost V 6 bases and J 8 bases, with 13 bases left between them. Germline V gives CDR1 MRHNA, CDR2 SNTAGT. The CDR3 has 12 amino acids. CDR3 amino acids: CASRTGTYGYTF. The CDR3 DNA follows: TGTGCCAGCAGAACCGGGACATACGGCTACACCTTC.

This chain uses TRBV12-3 or TRBV12-4 with TRBJ2-7, with D perhaps TRBD2 (6 bases). This CDR3 is built from 12 residues. V lost 8 bases to trimming and J lost 7 bases, with 15 bases between them. CDR3 amino acids: CASGPGAGEQYF. Here the CDR3 DNA reads TGTGCCAGCGGCCCCGGGGCGGGAGAGCAGTACTTC.

The chain carries TRBV7-9 and TRBJ1-6, with D perhaps TRBD1 (6 bases). V lost 0 bases, J lost 8 bases, and 8 bases lay in between. CDR3 size: 14 residues. Germline assignment: CDR1 SEHNR and CDR2 FQNEAQ (reference sequence). The CDR3 sequence is CASSLAGGDSPLHF. CDR3 sequence (DNA): TGTGCCAGCAGCTTAGCAGGGGGGGATTCACCCCTCCACTTT.

The chain links TRBV18 to TRBJ1-1; tentative D call: TRBD1 (5 bases). Germline V gene data show CDR1 as KGHSH and CDR2 as LQKENI. The V end lost 4 bases, the J end lost 0 bases, and 21 bases lay between the germline ends. The CDR3 sequence is 18 residues long. CDR3 coding DNA: TGTGCCAGCTCACTAAACTCGGCGGGGCTTGTAATGAACACTGAAGCTTTCTTT. Protein: CASSLNSAGLVMNTEAFF.

The chain links TRBV5-4 to TRBJ2-5, with 8 bases aligning to TRBD1. Trimming cost V 4 bases and J 3 bases; bases outside gene matches: 8. This CDR3 region has 15 residues. The germline gives CDR1 SGHNT, CDR2 YYREEE (reference sequence). Here the CDR3 DNA reads TGTGCCAGCAGCCTAGGACCGGACAGGGAAGAGACCCAGTACTTC. Amino acids: CASSLGPDREETQYF.

V is TRBV7-8 and J is TRBJ1-1; D not certain. CDR1 SGHVS and CDR2 FQNEAQ come from the germline V gene. Trimming left V 3 bases short and J 5 bases short, with 10 bases between. There are 13 residues in the CDR3. The CDR3 loop is CASSFREGTEAFF. CDR3 DNA sequence: TGTGCCAGCAGCTTCCGAGAAGGGACTGAAGCTTTCTTT.

The chain carries TRBV11-2 and TRBJ1-4; no firm D call. Germline values: CDR1 SGHAT, CDR2 FQNNGV. Trimming took 0 bases from V and 1 from J, leaving 9 bases between them. This CDR3 has 16 amino acids. CDR3 DNA: TGTGCCAGCAGCTTAGATCCCGAACGAACTAATGAAAAACTGTTTTTT. Its protein product is CASSLDPERTNEKLFF.

The gene calls are TRBV2 and TRBJ2-6; no clear D gene. Germline CDR1 reads SNHLY; CDR2 reads FYNNEI. V was trimmed by 8 bases and J by 3 bases, leaving 17 bases between them. There are 16 residues in the CDR3. The CDR3 bases are TGTGCCAGCTGCCACGCGGTGGGTTTTGGGGCCAACGTCCTGACTTTC. Translation: CASCHAVGFGANVLTF.

The J gene is TRBJ1-1, the V gene TRBV19; the D gene is possibly TRBD1 (6 bases). CDR1 is LNHDA, CDR2 SQIVND, per germline (reference sequence). This CDR3 spans 13 amino acids. V lost 6 bases, J lost 1 base, and 9 bases lay in between. CDR3 sequence reads: CASRPQGNTEAFF. Written as DNA, the CDR3 is TGTGCCAGTAGGCCACAGGGGAACACTGAAGCTTTCTTT.

This sequence joins TRBV10-3 and TRBJ1-5, with D possibly matching TRBD1 (5 bases). Germline V CDR1 and CDR2: ENHRY, SYGVKD. Trimming took off 2 bases at V and 0 bases at J, with 11 bases between the two ends. This CDR3 region has 16 residues. The CDR3 loop reads CAISEQGPYSNQPQHF. As DNA, the CDR3 is TGTGCCATCAGTGAGCAGGGACCCTATAGCAATCAGCCCCAGCATTTT.

The chain has TRBV6-6 and TRBJ2-3; 9 bases align to TRBD1. The ends lost 4 bases at V and 7 bases at J; junction bases unmatched: 12. The germline V gene encodes CDR1 MNHNY and CDR2 SVGAGI (reference sequence). The CDR3 runs 16 residues. In nucleotides, the CDR3 is TGTGCCAGCAGTTCCGACCATGGACAGGGGATATATACGCAGTATTTT. Translation gives CASSSDHGQGIYTQYF.

This clone has only one observation. The V and J genes are TRBV27 and TRBJ2-7; D is uncertain. V lost 4 bases, J lost 2 bases, and 12 bases lay in between. The germline gives CDR1 MNHEY, CDR2 SMNVEV (reference sequence). CDR3 length: 14 residues. The CDR3: CASSSGLLPYEQYF. The CDR3 bases are TGTGCCAGCAGTTCGGGTCTTTTACCCTACGAGCAGTACTTC.

The CDR3 sequence is CASSLVRDGYEQYF. DNA of the CDR3: TGTGCCAGCAGCTTAGTCAGGGATGGATACGAGCAGTACTTC. J is TRBJ2-7 and V is TRBV7-9; D is possibly TRBD1 (5 bases). The CDR3 is 14 residues long. CDR1 and CDR2 from the germline V gene are SEHNR and FQNEAQ (reference sequence). V lost 1 base and J lost 4, with 11 bases in between.

This chain joins TRBV3-1 (or the pseudogene TRBV3-2) and TRBJ1-5; the match to TRBD1 covers 7 bases. The CDR3 runs 15 residues. CDR1 and CDR2 from the germline V gene are LGHDT and YNNKEL (reference sequence). The J segment lost 0 bases and the V segment lost 3 bases, leaving 2 bases of the junction unmatched. CDR3 in amino acids: CASSHGTASNQPQHF. The DNA of the CDR3 is TGTGCCAGCAGCCATGGGACAGCTAGCAATCAGCCCCAGCATTTT.